This T cell receptor (beta chain) was sequenced for a study of blood T cell repertoires in COVID-19. About the study: The samples span acute and convalescent COVID-19 from the United States, Italy and Spain.

The CDR3 contains 16 residues. CDR1 is KGHSH and CDR2 is LQKENI in the germline V gene. Trimming removed 5 bases from V and 2 bases from J, with 15 bases in between. Per the original data handling: Amplification with reference gene primers provided the estimates of nucleated cell counts. Repertoires were generated with immunoSEQ multiplex PCR, while TCRdb's copy carries only in-frame clones and drops some. The V and J calls and clone size come from that table; D and trimming were worked out from the DNA. The sample shows some 150,000 clones, approximately 80% of them seen only once. The sequence came from a woman aged 60-75 years with active or convalescent COVID-19. The source material was peripheral blood. The chain employs TRBV18 and TRBJ2-2; possibly TRBD1 for D (6 bases). CDR3 DNA: TGTGCCAGCTCATCGAGTACAGGGATCAACACCGGGGAGCTGTTTTTT. Translated, it gives CASSSSTGINTGELFF.